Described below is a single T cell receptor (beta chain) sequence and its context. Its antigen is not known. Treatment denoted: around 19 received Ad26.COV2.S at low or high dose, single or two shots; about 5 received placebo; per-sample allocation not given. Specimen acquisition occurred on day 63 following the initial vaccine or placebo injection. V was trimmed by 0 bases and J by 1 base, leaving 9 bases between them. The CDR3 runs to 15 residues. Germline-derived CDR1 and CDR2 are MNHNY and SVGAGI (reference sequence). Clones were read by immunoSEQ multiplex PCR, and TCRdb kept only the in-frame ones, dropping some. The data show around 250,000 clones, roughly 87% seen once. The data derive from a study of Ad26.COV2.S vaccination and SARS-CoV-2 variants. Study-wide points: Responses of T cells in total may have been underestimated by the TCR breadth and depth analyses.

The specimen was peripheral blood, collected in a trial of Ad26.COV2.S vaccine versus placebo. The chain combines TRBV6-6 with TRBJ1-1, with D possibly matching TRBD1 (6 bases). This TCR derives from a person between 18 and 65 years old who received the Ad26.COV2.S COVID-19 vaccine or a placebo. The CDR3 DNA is TGTGCCAGCAGTTACTCTGGCAGGGGGAACACTGAAGCTTTCTTT. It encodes CASSYSGRGNTEAFF.